This TCR beta chain was profiled in a study of blood T cells in healthy people across ages. V was pared by 5 bases and J by 0 bases, with 15 bases between. CDR3 size: 16 residues. A second PCR, run for about 7 to 11 cycles, used a sample-barcoded 5' primer plus a J-beta primer mix. TCRdb reprocessed the 5' RACE reads with MiXCR, giving one entry per CDR3 protein. The sample lists approximately 690,000 distinct CDR3 sequences; around three fifths were seen once. General observations from the study: A conclusive naive versus antigen-experienced comparison was prevented by the unsorted PBMCs.

Note on this clonotype: The antigen remains unidentified.

V usage is TRBV12-3 or TRBV12-4 and J usage is TRBJ2-3, with D unclear. The receptor was derived from a man in his sixties in good health. The sample comprised blood. For the CDR3, the DNA is TGTGCCAGCAGTCAACGACCACCCACTAGCACAGATACGCAGTATTTT. As protein: CASSQRPPTSTDTQYF.